This TCR beta chain came from a study of blood T cell repertoires in COVID-19. Study as a whole: Donors in the United States, Italy and Spain gave samples during acute or convalescent COVID-19. From T cells, B-cell-depleted T cells, or PBMCs came the material, which was cDNA or gDNA.

Germline lookup yields CDR1 SGHNT and CDR2 YYREEE (reference sequence). The V gene lost 3 bases and the J gene lost 7 bases, with 14 bases spanning the gap. CDR3 length equals 13 residues. Per the original methods: Estimates of nucleated cell counts were drawn from the amplification of reference gene primers. The assay was immunoSEQ multiplex PCR, and TCRdb's table has in-frame clones only and misses some. The V and J calls and the clone size are those of that table, but D and trimming were determined from the DNA. The sample has about 40,000 clones, 65% to 80% seen once. The clonotype was recovered from an elderly man with acute or convalescent COVID-19. What was sequenced was peripheral blood. This chain uses TRBV5-4 with TRBJ2-7, with D possibly matching TRBD1 (6 bases). The CDR3 DNA sequence: TGTGCCAGCAGCTCGTCCAGGGGTTGGGAGCAGTACTTC. It codes for CASSSSRGWEQYF.